These 31 T cell receptor beta chains were all obtained from the same sample, sequenced in a study of shared clonotypes between healthy human individuals. Repertoires were generated with immunoSEQ multiplex PCR, while TCRdb's copy carries only in-frame clones and drops some. The repertoire includes 2 million to 2.5 million clones, just under 95% of them detected once, and approximately 0.39% sits in the top ten. The sequenced sample consisted of naive CD4+ T cells from PBMCs. Subset in this sample: CD45RA+ positively selected. The receptors shown here come from a man aged 18 to 30 in good health. Some clones in this sample may be carry-over from other donors' samples.

This chain uses TRBV19 with TRBJ2-2; TRBD2 matches at 7 bases. Unmatched junction bases numbered 9, after V lost 5 bases and J lost 3 bases. Germline V gene sequence: CDR1 LNHDA, CDR2 SQIVND (reference sequence). The CDR3 totals 16 residues. Here the CDR3 DNA reads TGTGCCAGTAGTCCGCGGGAGTGGTATTACACCGGGGAGCTGTTTTTT. As protein: CASSPREWYYTGELFF.

The rearrangement links TRBV14 to TRBJ2-1; the D gene is possibly TRBD1 (5 bases). The CDR3 loop spans 13 amino acids. Germline V gene sequence: CDR1 SGHDN, CDR2 FVKESK. Trimming took 4 bases from V and 11 from J, leaving 15 bases between them. The CDR3 loop reads CASSLRGGDKQFF. The CDR3 DNA reads as TGTGCCAGCAGCCTTAGGGGTGGAGACAAGCAGTTCTTC.

The chain couples TRBV2 to TRBJ1-1; D is unresolved. The CDR3 runs to 12 residues. Germline lookup yields CDR1 SNHLY and CDR2 FYNNEI. Trimming took 9 bases from V and 6 from J, leaving 14 bases between them. CDR3 sequence (DNA): TGTGCCAGGATATCTGGGGATCCTGAAGCTTTCTTT. Encoded protein: CARISGDPEAFF.

This clone was seen a single time. The V call is TRBV6-5, the J call TRBJ2-7; the match to TRBD2 covers 8 bases. Germline-derived CDR1 and CDR2 are MNHEY and SVGAGI. V was pared by 3 bases and J by 2 bases, with 6 bases of the junction left unmatched. The CDR3 has 15 residues. CDR3 DNA sequence: TGTGCCAGCAGTTATCTAGCGGGTGCTCCCTACGAGCAGTACTTC. Protein: CASSYLAGAPYEQYF.

CDR3 sequence: CASSYTATGYQETQYF. Here the CDR3 DNA reads TGTGCCAGCAGCTACACCGCGACAGGGTACCAAGAGACCCAGTACTTC. The chain joins TRBV7-9 to TRBJ2-5, with 7 nucleotides matching TRBD1. The CDR3 length is 16 residues. CDR1 is SEHNR and CDR2 is FQNEAQ in the germline V gene (reference sequence). Losses at the gene ends were 4 bases for V and 0 bases for J; bases not matched to a gene: 8.

The chain uses TRBV5-4 and TRBJ2-7, with 8 bases lining up with TRBD2. Per the germline V gene, CDR1 is SGHNT and CDR2 is YYREEE (reference sequence). There are 14 residues in the CDR3. Trimming cost V 4 bases and J 3 bases; bases outside gene matches: 6. The CDR3 region has the DNA TGTGCCAGCAGCCCAGGCGGGAGGAGCTACGAGCAGTACTTC. Its translation: CASSPGGRSYEQYF.

The chain employs TRBV5-4 and TRBJ2-7; TRBD2 agrees at 7 bases. J was trimmed by 1 base and V by 2 bases; bases with no gene match: 6. The CDR3 extends over 15 amino acids. CDR1 and CDR2 (germline): SGHNT, YYREEE (reference sequence). The CDR3 is CASSFGTTPSYEQYF. The CDR3 DNA is TGTGCCAGCAGCTTTGGGACTACCCCTTCCTACGAGCAGTACTTC.

V usage is TRBV7-2 and J usage is TRBJ2-1; D remains ambiguous. CDR1 is SGHTA and CDR2 is FQGNSA in the germline V gene. The CDR3 has 16 amino acids. Trimming removed 3 bases at V and 4 bases at J, with 16 bases between. The CDR3 DNA reads TGTGCCAGCAGCTTCCTCACTATATCAAGGTACAATGAGCAGTTCTTC. Protein: CASSFLTISRYNEQFF.

The chain uses TRBV10-3 and TRBJ2-2; tentative D call: TRBD1 (6 bases). This CDR3 is built from 15 residues. Between the trimmed V and J ends, which lost 2 bases and 6 bases, there was a span of 13 bases. The germline CDR1 and CDR2 sequences are ENHRY and SYGVKD. CDR3 in amino acids: CAISEDRIPPGELFF. For the CDR3, the DNA is TGTGCCATCAGTGAGGACAGGATACCGCCCGGGGAGCTGTTTTTT.

The chain employs TRBV2 and TRBJ2-4, with 8 nucleotides matching TRBD2. Germline assignment: CDR1 SNHLY and CDR2 FYNNEI. The CDR3 has 14 residues. Trimming took 8 bases from V and 5 from J; bases not matched to a gene: 8. Here the CDR3 DNA reads TGTGCCAGCTCCCGGAGCGGGGGCCAAAACATTCAGTACTTC. Its protein product is CASSRSGGQNIQYF.

The rearrangement uses TRBV19 and TRBJ2-7; D uncertain. The germline V and J ends were trimmed by 5 bases and 2 bases, with 10 bases remaining between them. CDR1 is LNHDA and CDR2 is SQIVND in the germline V gene (reference sequence). The CDR3 runs to 13 residues. The CDR3: CASSPGAAYEQYF. The CDR3, as DNA: TGTGCCAGTAGTCCGGGTGCTGCCTACGAGCAGTACTTC.

V gene TRBV4-1 combines with J gene TRBJ2-5, with 9 bases aligning to TRBD2. The DNA end lines up better with TRBJ2-7; the J call may be wrong. CDR3 length: 15 residues. Germline values: CDR1 MGHRA, CDR2 YSYEKL. The CDR3 reads CASSQGAGGRREQYF. DNA for the CDR3: TGCGCCAGCAGCCAAGGTGCGGGAGGGCGGCGCGAGCAGTACTTC.

The chain recombines TRBV5-8 with TRBJ1-1; D is perhaps TRBD1 (6 bases). Germline CDR1 SGHTS, CDR2 YDEGEE. Trimming took 5 bases from V and 3 from J, leaving 17 bases between them. This CDR3 is built from 15 residues. The CDR3 is CASSLRGAYHTEAFF. The DNA for the CDR3 is TGTGCCAGCAGTTTGCGGGGGGCCTACCACACTGAAGCTTTCTTT.

This chain uses TRBV19 with TRBJ2-7; 9 positions match TRBD1. The CDR3 is 15 residues long. Germline lookup yields CDR1 LNHDA and CDR2 SQIVND (reference sequence). V shed 4 bases, J shed 6 bases, and the junction held 10 bases outside the gene matches. In DNA, the CDR3 is TGTGCCAGTAGTAGAAGCCGGGGACAGGGTTTCGAGCAGTACTTC. This gives the protein CASSRSRGQGFEQYF.

The genes are TRBV19 and TRBJ1-2, with a tentative D call TRBD1 (6 bases). V lost 6 bases, J lost 0 bases, and 17 bases lay in between. Germline V gene data show CDR1 as LNHDA and CDR2 as SQIVND (reference sequence). There are 16 residues in the CDR3. CDR3 sequence: CASRPRGQGTNYGYTF. The CDR3 DNA is TGTGCCAGTAGACCCCGGGGGCAGGGGACTAACTATGGCTACACCTTC.

This chain links TRBV7-9 with TRBJ2-3; D remains unclear. The CDR3 contains 12 residues. Germline-derived CDR1 and CDR2 are SEHNR and FQNEAQ (reference sequence). The V and J ends lost 11 bases and 2 bases respectively, with 11 bases between them. The CDR3 sequence is CAAASNTDTQYF. For the CDR3, the DNA is TGTGCCGCCGCCAGTAACACAGATACGCAGTATTTT.

The rearrangement uses TRBV28 and TRBJ2-7, with TRBD2 matching 11 bases. V dropped 6 bases and J dropped 6; count of bases not matched to a gene: 13. Per the germline V gene, CDR1 is MDHEN and CDR2 is SYDVKM. This CDR3 has 16 residues. The CDR3 DNA sequence: TGTGCCAGCAGCTCTAGCGGGGGGAAGGTAGGTGGCGAGCAGTACTTC. Its protein is CASSSSGGKVGGEQYF. Full variable domain (remainder filled in from reference TRBV28 and TRBJ2-7): DVKVTQSSRYLVKRTGEKVFLECVQDMDHENMFWYRQDPGLGLRLIYFSYDVKMKEKGDIPEGYSVSREKKERFSLILESASTNQTSMYLCASSSSGGKVGGEQYFGPGTRLTVT.

This clone is a singleton in its sample. The rearrangement joins TRBV7-2 to TRBJ2-7; 8 nucleotides agree with TRBD2. This CDR3 contains 15 residues. V shed 5 bases, J shed 2 bases, and the junction held 8 bases outside the gene matches. Per germline, CDR1 SGHTA and CDR2 FQGNSA. The CDR3 is CASSQRGGAPYEQYF. CDR3 in DNA: TGTGCCAGCAGCCAACGGGGGGGCGCCCCCTACGAGCAGTACTTC.

The CDR3 region is CASSPQGVITGELFF. As DNA, the CDR3 is TGTGCCAGCAGCCCCCAAGGGGTTATCACCGGGGAGCTGTTTTTT. This chain joins TRBV5-5 and TRBJ2-2, with a tentative D call TRBD1 (5 bases). The germline V gene has CDR1 SGHKS and CDR2 YYEKEE (reference sequence). Trimming took 4 bases from V and 4 from J, leaving 14 bases between them. The CDR3 spans 15 residues. Variable domain in full (rest from reference TRBV5-5 and TRBJ2-2): DAGVTQSPTHLIKTRGQQVTLRCSPISGHKSVSWYQQVLGQGPQFIFQYYEKEERGRGNFPDRFSARQFPNYSSELNVNALLLGDSALYLCASSPQGVITGELFFGEGSRLTVL.

The CDR3 nucleotides are TGTGCCAGCAGCTTGTATGGGACAGGTCCTAATGAGCAGTTCTTC. It codes for CASSLYGTGPNEQFF. The chain joins TRBV7-2 to TRBJ2-1; 8 nucleotides agree with TRBD1. V gave up 3 bases and J gave up 7 bases; unmatched junction bases: 8. Per the germline V gene, CDR1 is SGHTA and CDR2 is FQGNSA. The CDR3 length is 15 residues.

V usage is TRBV6-1 and J usage is TRBJ2-3; D not certain. V gave up 3 bases and J gave up 3 bases, with 7 bases separating them. The V gene's germline CDR1 is MNHNS and CDR2 SASEGT. The CDR3 totals 13 residues. The CDR3 bases are TGTGCCAGCAGTGATGGAACGACAGATACGCAGTATTTT. Residues: CASSDGTTDTQYF.

This clone was detected once. V usage is TRBV6-5 and J usage is TRBJ2-5; TRBD1 might be the D (5 bases). Trimming took off 0 bases at V and 5 bases at J, with 10 bases between the two ends. This CDR3 region has 14 residues. The germline V gene encodes CDR1 MNHEY and CDR2 SVGAGI. The chain's CDR3 is CASSYSAGKETQYF. The DNA of the CDR3 is TGTGCCAGCAGTTACTCGGCAGGGAAGGAGACCCAGTACTTC.

The J gene is TRBJ2-7, the V gene TRBV2, with 10 bases that match TRBD2. CDR1 and CDR2 from the germline V gene are SNHLY and FYNNEI. This CDR3 has 14 amino acids. The junction had 3 bases not matched to a gene; V was cut back by 5 bases and J by 2 bases. CDR3 protein: CASSQLAGPYEQYF. In nucleotides, the CDR3 is TGTGCCAGCAGTCAACTAGCGGGACCCTACGAGCAGTACTTC.

The rearrangement joins TRBV2 to TRBJ2-2; D perhaps matches TRBD2 (5 bases). The V end lost 7 bases, the J end lost 1 base, and 10 bases lay between the germline ends. Germline CDR1 is SNHLY and CDR2 is FYNNEI. This CDR3 region has 14 residues. The CDR3, as DNA: TGTGCCAGCATGGACTCACGGAACACCGGGGAGCTGTTTTTT. It translates to CASMDSRNTGELFF.

The rearrangement joins TRBV6-5 to TRBJ1-2; 7 bases are a match to TRBD1. The CDR3 is made up of 16 amino acids. The V gene end was trimmed by 2 bases and the J gene end by 2 bases; junction bases not matched to a gene: 8. Germline-derived CDR1 and CDR2 are MNHEY and SVGAGI. The CDR3 DNA reads TGTGCCAGCAGTTACAAGGGGGCCTCTCTAAACTATGGCTACACCTTC. It encodes CASSYKGASLNYGYTF.

In its sample, this clone was seen once. The chain is built from TRBV9 and TRBJ2-3; 7 bases fit TRBD2. The V gene's germline CDR1 is SGDLS and CDR2 YYNGEE. This CDR3 has 14 residues. The trim removed 4 bases at V and 6 bases at J, leaving 8 bases unmatched. The CDR3 coding sequence is TGTGCCAGCAGCCAATCCCTCGGGGGGGATACGCAGTATTTT. This codes for CASSQSLGGDTQYF. Drawing the rest from reference TRBV9 and TRBJ2-3, the complete variable domain is DSGVTQTPKHLITATGQRVTLRCSPRSGDLSVYWYQQSLDQGLQFLIQYYNGEERAKGNILERFSAQQFPDLHSELNLSSLELGDSALYFCASSQSLGGDTQYFGPGTRLTVL.

This sequence joins TRBV21-1 and TRBJ1-5. TRBV21-1 constitutes a pseudogene. The CDR3 loop spans 17 amino acids. The CDR3 here is CASSKRARDRHGQPQHF. The CDR3 DNA reads as TGTGCCAGCAGCAAGCGTGCTAGGGACCGACACGGTCAGCCCCAGCATTTT.

As to this clone: Additional DNA sequences in this sample encode the identical CDR3. The chain links TRBV15 to TRBJ2-2, with D perhaps TRBD1 (5 bases). This CDR3 is 14 amino acids long. Per the germline V gene, CDR1 is LNHNV and CDR2 is YYDKDF (reference sequence). Trimming stripped 2 bases from V and 4 bases from J, with 8 bases between. CDR3 region: CATSRPDSTGELFF. CDR3 sequence (DNA): TGTGCCACCAGCAGACCTGACAGCACCGGGGAGCTGTTTTTT.

The chain joins TRBV6-1 to TRBJ2-3; 7 positions match TRBD2. The V and J ends lost 0 bases and 6 bases, in that order; junction bases with no gene match: 3. The CDR3 has 14 residues. Germline V gene sequence: CDR1 MNHNS, CDR2 SASEGT. The CDR3 reads CASSEAFGGDTQYF. CDR3 bases: TGTGCCAGCAGTGAAGCCTTCGGGGGGGATACGCAGTATTTT.

This clone has just a few counts. Different DNA sequences within this sample yield the same CDR3. This chain links TRBV11-2 with TRBJ1-1; D call uncertain. The germline gives CDR1 SGHAT, CDR2 FQNNGV. The CDR3 has 13 amino acids. Trimming removed 5 bases from V and 0 bases from J, with 7 bases in between. The CDR3 here is CASSLGLNTEAFF. The CDR3 DNA is TGTGCCAGCAGCCTCGGGTTGAACACTGAAGCTTTCTTT.

Only one count was recorded for this clone. The rearrangement uses TRBV5-1 and TRBJ1-1; D may be TRBD1 (5 bases). Trimming took 0 bases from V and 4 from J, leaving 16 bases between them. The CDR3 is made up of 16 amino acids. CDR1 is SGHRS and CDR2 is YFSETQ in the germline V gene. The CDR3 nucleotides are TGCGCCAGCAGCTTGGACGGCGGCGCGGGGGGCACTGAAGCTTTCTTT. Translating gives CASSLDGGAGGTEAFF.